This T cell receptor (beta chain) was identified during a study of metastatic and nonmetastatic thyroid tumors. As for this clone: This may stem from a read error, because a much larger clone lies one nucleotide away. Other DNA sequences within the sample encode an identical CDR3.

CDR1 is DFQATT and CDR2 is SNEGSKA in the germline V gene (reference sequence). The J segment lost 4 bases and the V segment lost 6 bases, leaving 5 bases of the junction unmatched. This CDR3 region has 12 residues. Thyroid surgery had not been preceded by any treatment in any patient. TCRdb ran MiXCR on the PCR reads. The repertoire has about 39,000 clones, under 20% of them found once; the top ten carry around 13%. The receptor comes from a female donor with papillary thyroid cancer or a benign thyroid nodule (not recorded which). Some clones in this sample may be carry-over from other donors' samples. Sequencing was performed on tumor tissue. J is TRBJ1-2 and V is TRBV20-1; 7 bases are shared with TRBD1. The CDR3 sequence: CSARTGGYGYTF. CDR3 in DNA: TGCAGTGCACGGACAGGAGGCTATGGCTACACCTTC.